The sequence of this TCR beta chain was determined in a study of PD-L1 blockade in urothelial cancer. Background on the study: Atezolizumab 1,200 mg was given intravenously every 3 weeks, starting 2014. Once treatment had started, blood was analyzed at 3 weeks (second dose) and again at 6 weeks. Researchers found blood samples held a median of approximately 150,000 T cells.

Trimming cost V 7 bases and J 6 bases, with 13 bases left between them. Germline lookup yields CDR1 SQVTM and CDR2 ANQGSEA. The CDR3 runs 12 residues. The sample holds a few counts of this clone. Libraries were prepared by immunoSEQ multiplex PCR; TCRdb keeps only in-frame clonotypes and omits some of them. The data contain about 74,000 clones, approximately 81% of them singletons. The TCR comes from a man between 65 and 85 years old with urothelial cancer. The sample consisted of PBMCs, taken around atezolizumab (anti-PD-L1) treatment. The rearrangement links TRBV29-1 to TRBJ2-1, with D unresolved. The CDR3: CSAAAGSNEQFF. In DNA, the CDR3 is TGCAGCGCCGCGGCTGGTAGCAATGAGCAGTTCTTC.